This T cell receptor (beta chain) was sequenced for a study of blood T cell repertoires in COVID-19. Turning to the study itself: The United States, Italy and Spain supplied acute and convalescent COVID-19 samples. T cells, B-cell-depleted T cells, or PBMCs supplied cDNA or gDNA.

V trimming: 3 bases; J trimming: 9 bases; junction bases outside the gene matches: 10. This CDR3 contains 15 residues. Looked up from germline, CDR1 is LNHDA and CDR2 is SQIVND (reference sequence). As originally analysed: Scientists estimated how many nucleated cells there were by amplifying reference gene primers. Profiled with immunoSEQ multiplex PCR; TCRdb holds only in-frame clones, not every one. V and J calls and clone size are given by that table; D and trimming were obtained from the DNA. This sample has over 200,000 clones, with roughly 90% found just once. The TCR comes from an older woman with acute or convalescent COVID-19. This rearrangement joins TRBV19 to TRBJ1-5, with 8 bases lining up with TRBD1. What was sequenced was peripheral blood. The CDR3 protein is CASSMIQGAAGPQHF. CDR3 nucleotides: TGTGCCAGTAGTATGATTCAGGGGGCCGCAGGGCCCCAGCATTTT.